This TCR beta chain originates from a study of identical twins. This clonotype was detected a few times. A universal primer site arose from template switching, and cDNA bore unique molecular identifiers. TCRdb fed the 5' RACE reads into MiXCR, producing one record per CDR3 protein. The repertoire holds roughly 690,000 distinct CDR3 sequences, with roughly 20% as singletons. The germline V and J ends were trimmed by 4 bases and 8 bases, with 22 bases remaining between them. From germline, CDR1 is DFQATT and CDR2 SNEGSKA (reference sequence). The CDR3 has 15 residues. The sample was also reused in another study, on T cells expressing NK-cell markers.

This receptor was obtained from a woman between 18 and 29 years old in good health. Sequenced sample: PBMCs. The rearrangement joins TRBV20-1 to TRBJ2-3, with D possibly matching TRBD2 (6 bases). DNA of the CDR3: TGCAGTGCTACCCCCGGGACTCAAGCAGGGAGTACGCAGTATTTT. It encodes CSATPGTQAGSTQYF.